This TCR beta chain was recorded in a study of shared clonotypes between healthy human individuals. The CDR3 has 13 residues. The germline V gene encodes CDR1 MNHNS and CDR2 SASEGT. Trimming removed 4 bases from V and 2 bases from J, with 8 bases in between. Regarding the study as a whole: Clonotype sharing across several donors was observed for 4% to 5.5% of naive CD4 clonotypes. Genetic and exposure-history diversity was limited by the few donors.

Using immunoSEQ multiplex PCR, the repertoire was profiled, and TCRdb retains in-frame clones only, with some absent. The sample shows over a million clones, around 97% of them seen only once. The count of this clone is one. Its antigen is not known. The sample holds other DNA sequences that translate to the same CDR3. J is TRBJ1-1 and V is TRBV6-1; no clear D gene. Sequenced: naive CD4+ T cells sorted from blood. The subset denotes: CD45RA+ positively selected. This sequence originates from a man aged 30-40 years in good health. The CDR3 here is CASSVSLNTEAFF. CDR3 in DNA: TGTGCCAGCAGTGTTTCGCTCAACACTGAAGCTTTCTTT.